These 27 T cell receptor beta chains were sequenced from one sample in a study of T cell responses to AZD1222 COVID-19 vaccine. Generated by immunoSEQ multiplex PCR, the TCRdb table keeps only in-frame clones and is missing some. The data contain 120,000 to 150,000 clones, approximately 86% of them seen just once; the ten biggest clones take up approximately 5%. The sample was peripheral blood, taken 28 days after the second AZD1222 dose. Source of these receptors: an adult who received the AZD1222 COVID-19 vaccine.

The CDR3 DNA follows: TGTGCCAGTAGCCCCAGGGCTACAGCTTACAATGAGCAGTTCTTC. As protein: CASSPRATAYNEQFF. The chain couples TRBV19 to TRBJ2-1, with a possible D match to TRBD1 (5 bases). Germline V gene data show CDR1 as LNHDA and CDR2 as SQIVND (reference sequence). The CDR3 loop spans 15 amino acids. V was cut by 6 bases and J by 4 bases, with 16 bases left in between.

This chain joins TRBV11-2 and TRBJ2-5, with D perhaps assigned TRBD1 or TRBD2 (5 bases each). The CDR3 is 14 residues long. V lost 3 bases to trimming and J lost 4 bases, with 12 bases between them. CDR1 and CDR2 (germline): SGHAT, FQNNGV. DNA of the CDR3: TGTGCCAGCAGCTTTACGGGGACCGGAGAGACCCAGTACTTC. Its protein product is CASSFTGTGETQYF.

As DNA, the CDR3 is TGTGCCAGCAGCTTAGTAGCGGGAGCAACATACAATGAGCAGTTCTTC. Translating it yields CASSLVAGATYNEQFF. The V and J genes are TRBV7-2 and TRBJ2-1; 9 nucleotides match TRBD2. V shed 1 base and J 4 bases; nucleotides not matched to a gene: 5. Germline lookup yields CDR1 SGHTA and CDR2 FQGNSA. The CDR3 has 16 residues.

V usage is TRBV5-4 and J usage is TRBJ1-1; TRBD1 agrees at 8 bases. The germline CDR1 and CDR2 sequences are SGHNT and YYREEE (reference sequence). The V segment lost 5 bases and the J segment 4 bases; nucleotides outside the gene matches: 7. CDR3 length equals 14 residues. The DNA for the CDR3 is TGTGCCAGCAGGCCCGTGACAGGGGTCACTGAAGCTTTCTTT. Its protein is CASRPVTGVTEAFF.

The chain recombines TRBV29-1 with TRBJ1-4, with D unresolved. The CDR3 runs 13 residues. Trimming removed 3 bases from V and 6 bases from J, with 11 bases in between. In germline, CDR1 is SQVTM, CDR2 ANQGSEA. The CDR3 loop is CSVEGPEDEKLFF. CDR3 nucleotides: TGCAGCGTTGAGGGCCCCGAAGATGAAAAACTGTTTTTT.

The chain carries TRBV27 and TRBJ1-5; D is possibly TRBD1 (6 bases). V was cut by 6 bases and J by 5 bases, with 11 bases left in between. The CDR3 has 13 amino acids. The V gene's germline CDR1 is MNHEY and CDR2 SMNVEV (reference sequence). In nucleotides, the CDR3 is TGTGCCAGCAGACGGACAGCGGATCAGCCCCAGCATTTT. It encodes CASRRTADQPQHF.

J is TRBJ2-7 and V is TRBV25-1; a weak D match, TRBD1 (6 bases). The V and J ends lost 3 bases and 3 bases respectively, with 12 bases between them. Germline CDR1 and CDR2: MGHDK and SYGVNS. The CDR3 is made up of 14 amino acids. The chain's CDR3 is CASSDLYRDYEQYF. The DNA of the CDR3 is TGTGCCAGCAGTGATCTATACAGGGACTACGAGCAGTACTTC.

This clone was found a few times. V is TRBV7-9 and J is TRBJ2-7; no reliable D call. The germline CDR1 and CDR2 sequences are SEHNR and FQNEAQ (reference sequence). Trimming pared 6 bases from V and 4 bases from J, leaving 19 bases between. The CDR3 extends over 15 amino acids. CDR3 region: CASSIYRTSSYEQYF. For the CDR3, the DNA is TGTGCCAGCAGTATCTACAGAACCTCTTCTTACGAGCAGTACTTC.

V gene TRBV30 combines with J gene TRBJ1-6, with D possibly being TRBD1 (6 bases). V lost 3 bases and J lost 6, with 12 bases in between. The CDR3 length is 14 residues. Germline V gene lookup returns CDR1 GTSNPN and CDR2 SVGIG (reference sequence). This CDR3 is CAWSRTATNSPLHF. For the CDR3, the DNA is TGTGCCTGGAGCCGGACAGCTACTAATTCACCCCTCCACTTT.

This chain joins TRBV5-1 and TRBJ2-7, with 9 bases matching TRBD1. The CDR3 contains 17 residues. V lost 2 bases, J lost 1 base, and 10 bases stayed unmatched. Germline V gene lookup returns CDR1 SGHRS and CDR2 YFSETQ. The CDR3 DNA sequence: TGCGCCAGCAGCTTCTGGGGACCCGGGACAGGGTCCTACGAGCAGTACTTC. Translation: CASSFWGPGTGSYEQYF.

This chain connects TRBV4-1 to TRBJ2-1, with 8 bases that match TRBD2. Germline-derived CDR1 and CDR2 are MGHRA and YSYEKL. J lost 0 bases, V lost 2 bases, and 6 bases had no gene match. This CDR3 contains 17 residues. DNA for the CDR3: TGCGCCAGCAGCCAATTTACTAGCGGTAGCTCCTACAATGAGCAGTTCTTC. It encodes CASSQFTSGSSYNEQFF.

CDR3 bases: TGTGCCAGCAGCCAAGACGCCAATAGCAATCAGCCCCAGCATTTT. Protein: CASSQDANSNQPQHF. This rearrangement joins TRBV4-2 to TRBJ1-5; D remains ambiguous. CDR1 is LGHNA, CDR2 YNFKEQ, per germline. The germline V and J ends were trimmed by 0 bases and 0 bases, with 6 bases remaining between them. The CDR3 covers 15 residues.

The CDR3 reads CASSPGTLTFF. The CDR3 DNA reads TGTGCCAGCAGCCCGGGGACTCTAACTTTCTTT. The chain uses TRBV7-2 and TRBJ1-1; D may be TRBD1 (5 bases). Trimming pared 5 bases from V and 12 bases from J, leaving 13 bases between. The CDR3 runs 11 residues. The germline gives CDR1 SGHTA, CDR2 FQGNSA.

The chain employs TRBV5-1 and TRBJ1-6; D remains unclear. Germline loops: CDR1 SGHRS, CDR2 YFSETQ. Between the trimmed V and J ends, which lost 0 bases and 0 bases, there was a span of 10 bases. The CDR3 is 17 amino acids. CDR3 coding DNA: TGCGCCAGCAGCTTGGGGACCGGGAGCTCCTATAATTCACCCCTCCACTTT. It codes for CASSLGTGSSYNSPLHF.

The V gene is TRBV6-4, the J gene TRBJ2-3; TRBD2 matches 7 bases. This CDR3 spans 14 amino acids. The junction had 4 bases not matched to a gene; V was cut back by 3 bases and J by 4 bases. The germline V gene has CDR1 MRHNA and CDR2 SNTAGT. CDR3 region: CASSDRGEADTQYF. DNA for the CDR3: TGTGCCAGCAGTGATCGGGGGGAGGCAGATACGCAGTATTTT.

CDR3 sequence: CASSPPERNTDTQYF. CDR3 coding DNA: TGTGCCAGTAGTCCCCCGGAGCGGAACACAGATACGCAGTATTTT. The chain combines TRBV19 with TRBJ2-3, with D maybe TRBD2 (5 bases). V was clipped by 5 bases and J by 2 bases, with 14 bases between them. This CDR3 contains 15 residues. Germline CDR1 LNHDA, CDR2 SQIVND (reference sequence).

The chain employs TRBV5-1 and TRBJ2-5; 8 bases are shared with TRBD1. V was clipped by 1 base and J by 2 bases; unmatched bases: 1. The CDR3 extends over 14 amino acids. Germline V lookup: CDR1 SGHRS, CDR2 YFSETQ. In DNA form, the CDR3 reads TGCGCCAGCAGCTTGACAGGGGGGCAAGAGACCCAGTACTTC. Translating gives CASSLTGGQETQYF.

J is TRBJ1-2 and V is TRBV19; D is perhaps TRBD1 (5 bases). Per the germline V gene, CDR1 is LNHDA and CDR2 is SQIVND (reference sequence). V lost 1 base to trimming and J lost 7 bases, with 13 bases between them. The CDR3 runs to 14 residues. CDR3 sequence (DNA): TGTGCCAGTAGTATAGGGGAGGGGACGACTGGCTACACCTTC. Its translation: CASSIGEGTTGYTF.

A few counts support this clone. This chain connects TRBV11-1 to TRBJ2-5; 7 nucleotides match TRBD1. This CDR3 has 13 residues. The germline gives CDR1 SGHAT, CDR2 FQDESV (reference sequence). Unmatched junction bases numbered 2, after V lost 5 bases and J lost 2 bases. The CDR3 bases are TGTGCCAGCAGCCGGACAGGACAAGAGACCCAGTACTTC. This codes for CASSRTGQETQYF.

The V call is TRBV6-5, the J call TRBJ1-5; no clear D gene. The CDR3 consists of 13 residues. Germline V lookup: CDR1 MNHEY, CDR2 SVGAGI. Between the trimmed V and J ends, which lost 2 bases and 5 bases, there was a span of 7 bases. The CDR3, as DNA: TGTGCCAGCAGTTACAACACGGATCAGCCCCAGCATTTT. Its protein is CASSYNTDQPQHF.

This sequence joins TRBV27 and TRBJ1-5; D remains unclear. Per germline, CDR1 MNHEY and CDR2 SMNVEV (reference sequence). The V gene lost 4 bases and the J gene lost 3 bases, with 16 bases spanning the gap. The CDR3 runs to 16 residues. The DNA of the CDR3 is TGTGCCAGCAGTTCATCAGGACCCCTTAACAATCAGCCCCAGCATTTT. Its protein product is CASSSSGPLNNQPQHF.

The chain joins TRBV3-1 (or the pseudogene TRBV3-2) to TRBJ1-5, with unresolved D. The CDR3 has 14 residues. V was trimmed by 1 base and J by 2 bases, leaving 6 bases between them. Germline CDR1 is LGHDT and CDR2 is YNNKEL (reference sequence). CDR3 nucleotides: TGTGCCAGCAGCCAAGCAGGTCGCAATCAGCCCCAGCATTTT. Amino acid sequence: CASSQAGRNQPQHF.

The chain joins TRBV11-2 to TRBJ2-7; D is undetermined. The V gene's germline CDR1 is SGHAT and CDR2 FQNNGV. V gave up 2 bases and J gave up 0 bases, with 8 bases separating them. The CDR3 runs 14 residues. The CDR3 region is CASSLTFSSYEQYF. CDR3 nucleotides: TGTGCCAGCAGCTTAACTTTTAGCTCCTACGAGCAGTACTTC.

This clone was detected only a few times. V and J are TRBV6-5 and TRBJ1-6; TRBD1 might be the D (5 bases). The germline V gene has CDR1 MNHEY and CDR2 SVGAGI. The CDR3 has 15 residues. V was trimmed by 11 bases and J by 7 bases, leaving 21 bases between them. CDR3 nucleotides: TGTGCCGTAGCGCCAGGGTCAGGGAGGAATTCACCCCTCCACTTT. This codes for CAVAPGSGRNSPLHF.

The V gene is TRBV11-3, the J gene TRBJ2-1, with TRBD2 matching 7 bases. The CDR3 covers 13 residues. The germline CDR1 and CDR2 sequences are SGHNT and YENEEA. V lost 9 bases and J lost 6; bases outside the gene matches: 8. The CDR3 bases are TGTGCCAGTGGGGGGGGAGACAGCAATGAGCAGTTCTTC. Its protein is CASGGGDSNEQFF.

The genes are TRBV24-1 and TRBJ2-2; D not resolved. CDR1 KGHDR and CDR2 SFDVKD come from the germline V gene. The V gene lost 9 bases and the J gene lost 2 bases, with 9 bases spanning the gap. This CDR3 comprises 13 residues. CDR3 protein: CATEVPNTGELFF. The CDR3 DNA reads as TGTGCCACCGAGGTGCCAAACACCGGGGAGCTGTTTTTT.

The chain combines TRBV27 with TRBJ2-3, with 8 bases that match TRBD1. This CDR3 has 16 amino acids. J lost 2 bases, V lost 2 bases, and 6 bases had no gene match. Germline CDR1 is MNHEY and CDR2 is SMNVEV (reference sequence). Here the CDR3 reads CASSLGQGPPTDTQYF. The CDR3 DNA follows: TGTGCCAGCAGTTTAGGACAGGGCCCCCCCACAGATACGCAGTATTTT.